This TCR beta chain is drawn from a study of sequential checkpoint blockade in melanoma. Described treatment: randomized to nivolumab then ipilimumab (arm A) or the reverse (arm B). Trimming took off 4 bases at V and 7 bases at J, with 16 bases between the two ends. Germline V CDR1 and CDR2: MNHGY, SAAAGT. The CDR3 has 14 amino acids. Only in-frame clones appear in the TCRdb table, and some are missing; sequencing was by immunoSEQ multiplex PCR. This sample has thousands of clones, with around 24% found just once. The chain carries TRBV6-8 and TRBJ2-5, with D perhaps TRBD1 (5 bases). The origin of this receptor is a human donor with melanoma. The specimen comprised tumor tissue (inferred from file names), sampled from a patient given nivolumab and ipilimumab in sequence. CDR3 amino acids: CASSSSGRVRTQYF. DNA of the CDR3: TGTGCCAGCAGTTCCTCAGGGCGAGTGAGGACCCAGTACTTC.